This TCR beta chain was captured in a study of patients and donors after allogeneic stem cell transplantation. Each CDR3 protein is one row after TCRdb ran MiXCR on the RT-PCR reads. The profile shows about 16,000 distinct CDR3 sequences, 27% of them singletons. In its sample, this clonotype ranks as large. This CDR3 has 17 residues. The V gene end was trimmed by 4 bases and the J gene end by 2 bases; junction bases not matched to a gene: 8. Per the germline V gene, CDR1 is MRHNA and CDR2 is SNTAGT. Sequences were obtained from blood, either unsorted or a sorted T cell fraction (not recorded which). The clonotype originates from a human donor who was either an allogeneic HSCT recipient or a stem cell or donor lymphocyte infusion donor (not recorded which). It is not recorded whose cells these are; they may come from a transplant donor. The rearrangement uses TRBV6-4 and TRBJ1-5; 10 bases match TRBD1. The CDR3 loop reads CASSAMPGQGRNQPQHF. The CDR3 DNA reads TGTGCCAGCAGTGCGATGCCGGGACAGGGGCGCAATCAGCCCCAGCATTTT.